In this sample, the clone carrying this T cell receptor beta chain turned up a few times. Generated by immunoSEQ multiplex PCR, the TCRdb table keeps only in-frame clones and is missing some. Of more than 85,000 clones listed, over 75% are singletons. This record comes from a study of OX40 agonist ivuxolimab in advanced cancers. The V end lost 2 bases, the J end lost 8 bases, and 12 bases lay between the germline ends. Germline V CDR1 and CDR2: MRHNA, SNTAGT. This CDR3 contains 13 residues. Exclusion of a patient followed from autoimmune disease history or systemic immunosuppression. The TCR comes from an adult with an advanced solid tumor such as melanoma, head and neck, liver or kidney cancer. Sequencing used CD4+ or CD8+ T cells sorted from blood, obtained in a trial of the OX40 agonist ivuxolimab. V is TRBV6-4 and J is TRBJ1-2; no clear D gene. In DNA form, the CDR3 reads TGTGCCAGCAGTGACCCGAGGCGAAGCGGCTACACCTTC. It is translated as CASSDPRRSGYTF.